The 26 T cell receptor beta chains below come from one sample, sequenced in a study of human T cells and chemical hapten exposure (dated by TCRdb to the early 2020s). During library preparation, unique molecular identifiers were attached to individual cDNA molecules so that TCRs could be counted in a quantitative, reproducible way. The public reads were run again by TCRdb, first through fastp at Q25 and then through MiXCR, and only productive beta chains were kept. All rows with the same CDR3 protein become a single entry with the most common DNA and genes. For this sample there are 120,000 or so distinct CDR3 sequences; over 7.5% appear just once. The top ten hold about 1.4% of the sample. Total RNA was extracted from unfractionated whole blood collected in Tempus Blood RNA tubes. The sequenced material came from whole blood. These receptors originate from a human donor in good health. Some clones in this sample may be carry-over from other donors' samples. Donor details come from another sample of the same person, matched by shared clones.

This clonotype came up many times. The chain combines TRBV2 with TRBJ2-3; no reliable D call. Germline V CDR1 and CDR2: SNHLY, FYNNEI. This CDR3 has 12 residues. Trimming took 6 bases from V and 3 from J, leaving 7 bases between them. CDR3: CASSPGTDTQYF. CDR3 bases: TGTGCCAGCAGCCCTGGGACAGATACGCAGTATTTT.

This clonotype has just a few counts. The CDR3 DNA reads TGTGCCAGCAGGCCACCCCCACGAGATACGCAGTATTTT. Residues: CASRPPPRDTQYF. This chain joins TRBV6-2 or TRBV6-3 and TRBJ2-3; D not certain. Germline CDR1 MNHEY, CDR2 SVGEGT. The CDR3 is 13 amino acids. V was cut by 6 bases and J by 5 bases, with 12 bases left in between.

This clonotype was seen more than once but under ten times. This chain connects TRBV12-3 or TRBV12-4 to TRBJ2-1; no firm D call. Trimming left V 7 bases short and J 5 bases short, with 15 bases between. This CDR3 has 14 amino acids. For the CDR3, the DNA is TGTGCCAGCACTGGAGATCAGACTCACAATGAGCAGTTCTTC. Residues: CASTGDQTHNEQFF.

This chain uses TRBV6-5 with TRBJ2-2; D remains unclear. The V end was cut by 8 bases, the J end by 1 base, with 8 bases between. Germline V gives CDR1 MNHEY, CDR2 SVGAGI. The CDR3 runs 13 residues. The CDR3 coding sequence is TGTGCCAGCGAGAGGAAGAACACCGGGGAGCTGTTTTTT. As protein: CASERKNTGELFF.

V gene TRBV20-1 combines with J gene TRBJ2-1, with TRBD2 matching 10 bases. The CDR3 has 14 amino acids. V shed 5 bases, J shed 7 bases, and the junction held 8 bases outside the gene matches. Germline V gives CDR1 DFQATT, CDR2 SNEGSKA (reference sequence). DNA for the CDR3: TGCAGTGCTGAGGATCCTAGCGGGAGTAATGAGCAGTTCTTC. It codes for CSAEDPSGSNEQFF.

This clonotype was counted a few times. CDR3 sequence reads: CASSGLDTQYF. The CDR3, as DNA: TGTGCCAGCAGTGGACTTGATACGCAGTATTTT. The chain employs TRBV27 and TRBJ2-3; D might be TRBD2 (5 bases). Germline CDR1 reads MNHEY; CDR2 reads SMNVEV (reference sequence). CDR3 length: 11 amino acids. The V and J ends lost 5 bases and 6 bases respectively, with 6 bases between them.

This clonotype showed up just a few times. This chain connects TRBV19 to TRBJ2-1; tentatively, D is TRBD1 or TRBD2 (5 bases each). The germline V and J ends were trimmed by 1 base and 0 bases, with 10 bases remaining between them. Germline CDR1 LNHDA, CDR2 SQIVND (reference sequence). This CDR3 has 16 amino acids. The CDR3: CASSIAGAGSYNEQFF. The CDR3 DNA sequence: TGTGCCAGTAGTATAGCTGGGGCGGGCTCCTACAATGAGCAGTTCTTC.

The chain joins TRBV15 to TRBJ2-5; TRBD1 matches 9 bases. CDR1 is LNHNV, CDR2 YYDKDF, per germline (reference sequence). V lost 5 bases and J lost 4; bases outside the gene matches: 5. The CDR3 spans 14 residues. The DNA for the CDR3 is TGTGCCACCAGCCGGGACAGGGCTCCAGAGACCCAGTACTTC. Translation gives CATSRDRAPETQYF.

CDR3 residues: CASTRNQGTRYGYTF. CDR3 nucleotides: TGTGCCAGCACCAGGAACCAGGGAACTCGCTATGGCTACACCTTC. J is TRBJ1-2 and V is TRBV2, with D possibly being TRBD1 (5 bases). V was cut by 7 bases and J by 4 bases, with 19 bases left in between. The V gene's germline CDR1 is SNHLY and CDR2 FYNNEI. CDR3 length: 15 residues.

CDR3 in amino acids: CASSYSPGVYNEQFF. CDR3 in DNA: TGTGCCAGCAGTTACTCCCCCGGAGTTTACAATGAGCAGTTCTTC. The rearrangement links TRBV6-2 or TRBV6-3 to TRBJ2-1; the D is unclear. Germline V gene lookup returns CDR1 MNHEY and CDR2 SVGEGT. The V end was cut by 0 bases, the J end by 4 bases, with 10 bases between. The CDR3 has 15 residues.

This clonotype occurred many times. The rearrangement joins TRBV29-1 to TRBJ1-2, with no clear D. Trimming stripped 7 bases from V and 2 bases from J, with 11 bases between. Germline loops: CDR1 SQVTM, CDR2 ANQGSEA. The CDR3 loop spans 12 amino acids. The CDR3 here is CSGDRENYGYTF. The CDR3 DNA follows: TGCAGCGGTGATAGGGAGAACTATGGCTACACCTTC.

In its sample, this clonotype was seen many times. This sequence joins TRBV7-7 and TRBJ1-1; D is unclear. Trimming removed 6 bases from V and 4 bases from J, with 12 bases in between. The CDR3 is 13 amino acids. CDR1 and CDR2 (germline): SSHAT, FNYEAQ (reference sequence). The CDR3 DNA is TGTGCCAGCAGTCCCACCGAGGGCACTGAAGCTTTCTTT. Amino acid sequence: CASSPTEGTEAFF.

This clonotype was picked up many times. V gene TRBV20-1 combines with J gene TRBJ1-1; possible D gene TRBD1, 6 bases. CDR1 is DFQATT and CDR2 is SNEGSKA in the germline V gene (reference sequence). The germline V and J ends were trimmed by 5 bases and 6 bases, with 19 bases remaining between them. CDR3 length: 14 residues. CDR3 in amino acids: CSADFRGRVAEAFF. CDR3 nucleotides: TGCAGTGCTGACTTCAGGGGACGAGTGGCTGAAGCTTTCTTT.

Only a few counts were recorded for this clonotype. The chain employs TRBV12-5 and TRBJ2-7; D remains ambiguous. Germline CDR1 is LGHNT and CDR2 is FRNRAP. V lost 1 base, J lost 0 bases, and 19 bases lay in between. CDR3 length: 18 amino acids. The CDR3 sequence: CASGLARHRARFSYEQYF. In nucleotides, the CDR3 is TGTGCTAGTGGTTTGGCCCGCCATCGGGCGCGCTTCTCCTACGAGCAGTACTTC.

This clonotype was seen at least ten times. The chain couples TRBV7-9 to TRBJ1-4, with D hard to call. In germline, CDR1 is SEHNR, CDR2 FQNEAQ (reference sequence). CDR3 size: 14 residues. Trimming removed 1 base at V and 8 bases at J, with 11 bases between. As DNA, the CDR3 is TGTGCCAGCAGCTTAGTCGGACTGAGAGAAAAACTGTTTTTT. Protein sequence: CASSLVGLREKLFF.

The chain employs TRBV20-1 and TRBJ2-2; possibly TRBD1 or TRBD2 for D (6 bases each). The CDR3 is 15 amino acids. CDR1 and CDR2 from the germline V gene are DFQATT and SNEGSKA (reference sequence). The germline V and J ends were trimmed by 5 bases and 7 bases, with 20 bases remaining between them. Here the CDR3 reads CSASRSGARNGELFF. In DNA, the CDR3 is TGCAGTGCTTCCCGATCGGGGGCCCGAAACGGGGAGCTGTTTTTT.

This clonotype came up many times. The chain joins TRBV7-9 to TRBJ1-1; 7 bases align to TRBD1. CDR1 and CDR2 (germline): SEHNR, FQNEAQ (reference sequence). V gave up 4 bases and J gave up 0 bases; unmatched junction bases: 2. This CDR3 is built from 14 residues. DNA for the CDR3: TGTGCCAGCAGCTCCGGGACAGTGAACACTGAAGCTTTCTTT. This encodes CASSSGTVNTEAFF.

The chain carries TRBV12-3 or TRBV12-4 and TRBJ2-5, with TRBD2 identical over 7 bases. CDR3 size: 12 residues. Trimming at V came to 6 bases and at J to 4 bases, leaving 2 bases not matched to a gene. As DNA, the CDR3 is TGTGCCAGCAGCACGGGGGGAGAGACCCAGTACTTC. It codes for CASSTGGETQYF.

This clonotype has a count of ten or more. The V call is TRBV5-4, the J call TRBJ1-1; weak D call: TRBD1 (6 bases). In germline, CDR1 is SGHNT, CDR2 YYREEE (reference sequence). This CDR3 comprises 16 residues. Trimming left V 0 bases short and J 0 bases short, with 12 bases between. CDR3 protein: CASSLGGGALNTEAFF. The CDR3 DNA sequence: TGTGCCAGCAGCTTGGGGGGGGGGGCTCTGAACACTGAAGCTTTCTTT.

At least ten counts were recorded for this clonotype. The V gene is TRBV7-2, the J gene TRBJ1-1, with unresolved D. Germline V gene lookup returns CDR1 SGHTA and CDR2 FQGNSA. The V and J ends lost 2 bases and 1 base respectively, with 11 bases between them. The CDR3 spans 15 residues. The CDR3 reads CASSLKGSRNTEAFF. The CDR3 DNA is TGTGCCAGCAGCTTAAAAGGGTCTCGGAACACTGAAGCTTTCTTT. The full variable domain, in which reference TRBV7-2 and TRBJ1-1 provide the parts outside the CDR3, is GAGVSQSPSNKVTEKGKDVELRCDPISGHTALYWYRQSLGQGLEFLIYFQGNSAPDKSGLPSDRFSAERTGGSVSTLTIQRTQQEDSAVYLCASSLKGSRNTEAFFGQGTRLTVV.

V is TRBV12-3 or TRBV12-4 and J is TRBJ2-7; no clear D. The CDR3 length is 13 residues. The ends were cut back, 3 bases at V and 2 bases at J, with 8 bases in the middle. CDR3 bases: TGTGCCAGCAGTTTGGCGAGCCCCTACGAGCAGTACTTC. The encoded protein is CASSLASPYEQYF.

This chain connects TRBV6-5 to TRBJ2-2; a possible D gene is TRBD1 (6 bases). V shed 5 bases and J shed 0 bases, with 10 bases lying between them. Germline V gene lookup returns CDR1 MNHEY and CDR2 SVGAGI. CDR3 size: 15 residues. CDR3 nucleotide sequence: TGTGCCAGCAGTCCCCAGGGGACGAACACCGGGGAGCTGTTTTTT. Amino acids: CASSPQGTNTGELFF.

In its sample, this clonotype was seen a few times. The rearrangement joins TRBV19 to TRBJ2-1; 11 positions match TRBD2. The germline V gene has CDR1 LNHDA and CDR2 SQIVND (reference sequence). V trimming: 3 bases; J trimming: 8 bases; junction bases outside the gene matches: 21. There are 20 residues in the CDR3. In nucleotides, the CDR3 is TGTGCCAGTAGTATCGGGGCAGGGCCAACTAGCGGGAGTATGCGGGATGAGCAGTTCTTC. Translated: CASSIGAGPTSGSMRDEQFF.

In this sample, this clonotype turned up a few times. This chain connects TRBV7-6 to TRBJ2-7; 8 bases fit TRBD1. Germline CDR1 is SGHVS and CDR2 is FNYEAQ. Trimming took 2 bases from V and 3 from J; bases not matched to a gene: 6. This CDR3 region has 15 residues. In DNA form, the CDR3 reads TGTGCCAGCAGCTTATCACAGGGGGACGTCTACGAGCAGTACTTC. Translated: CASSLSQGDVYEQYF.

The rearrangement joins TRBV19 to TRBJ2-3, with a possible D match to TRBD1 (6 bases). With 0 bases removed from V and 0 bases from J, the gap between germline ends came to 7 bases. The CDR3 length is 15 residues. CDR1 and CDR2 from the germline V gene are LNHDA and SQIVND (reference sequence). The DNA for the CDR3 is TGTGCCAGTAGTATAGACGGACAGAGCACAGATACGCAGTATTTT. It yields the protein CASSIDGQSTDTQYF.

This clonotype has only a few counts. This chain connects TRBV2 to TRBJ2-1; TRBD2 matches 7 bases. The CDR3 is made up of 14 amino acids. Trimming at V came to 4 bases and at J to 8 bases, leaving 8 bases not matched to a gene. Germline CDR1 and CDR2: SNHLY and FYNNEI. CDR3 protein: CASSVAGAIDEQFF. The CDR3 bases are TGTGCCAGCAGTGTGGCGGGAGCGATTGATGAGCAGTTCTTC. The full variable domain, its missing parts supplied by reference TRBV2 and TRBJ2-1, is EPEVTQTPSHQVTQMGQEVILRCVPISNHLYFYWYRQILGQKVEFLVSFYNNEISEKSEIFDDQFSVERPDGSNFTLKIRSTKLEDSAMYFCASSVAGAIDEQFFGPGTRLTVL.